The 4 T cell receptor beta chains listed next were all sequenced from one sample in a study of OX40 agonist ivuxolimab in advanced cancers. Assay used: immunoSEQ multiplex PCR; TCRdb lists only in-frame clones, some missing. The sample records around 65,000 clones, around nine tenths being singletons. The starting material was CD4+ or CD8+ T cells sorted from blood, obtained in a trial of the OX40 agonist ivuxolimab. Receptors originate from an adult with an advanced solid tumor such as melanoma, head and neck, liver or kidney cancer.

This clone was counted only a few times. The chain employs TRBV5-6 and TRBJ2-1, with D possibly matching TRBD1 (6 bases). Trimming shortened V by 7 bases and J by 9 bases, and 26 bases separated the two germline ends. This CDR3 contains 16 residues. Per germline, CDR1 SGHDT and CDR2 YYEEEE. The CDR3 DNA follows: TGTGCCAGCTCATCCGTTGGGCCTCTAGGACAGTTTGAGCAGTTCTTC. Its protein product is CASSSVGPLGQFEQFF.

V and J are TRBV11-2 and TRBJ2-7; D tentatively fits TRBD1 or TRBD2 (6 bases each). The V gene lost 0 bases and the J gene lost 7 bases, with 16 bases spanning the gap. In germline, CDR1 is SGHAT, CDR2 FQNNGV. The CDR3 contains 15 residues. CDR3 bases: TGTGCCAGCAGCTTAGAAACTGGGGGGCTAGGGGAGCAGTACTTC. The encoded protein is CASSLETGGLGEQYF.

The chain links TRBV27 to TRBJ2-1; D is possibly TRBD2 (6 bases). Germline-derived CDR1 and CDR2 are MNHEY and SMNVEV (reference sequence). V gave up 0 bases and J gave up 0 bases, with 9 bases separating them. The CDR3 runs 16 residues. CDR3 coding DNA: TGTGCCAGCAGTTTATCGGACGGGGGCTCCTACAATGAGCAGTTCTTC. Its translation: CASSLSDGGSYNEQFF.

This chain joins TRBV5-4 and TRBJ1-4; the D is unclear. Trimming pared 0 bases from V and 0 bases from J, leaving 6 bases between. CDR3 size: 15 residues. Germline loops: CDR1 SGHNT, CDR2 YYREEE (reference sequence). CDR3 residues: CASSLGVTTNEKLFF. The CDR3, as DNA: TGTGCCAGCAGCTTGGGGGTGACAACTAATGAAAAACTGTTTTTT.